Below, 17 T cell receptor beta chains from the same sample are listed, as sequenced in a study of T cells in Graves' hyperthyroidism and ophthalmopathy. RNA transcripts provided the source from which TCR beta CDR3 regions were amplified. HTBI primers were the set used in a first-round RT-PCR of the TCR CDR3. TCRdb reprocessed the multiplex PCR reads with MiXCR, giving one entry per CDR3 protein. The sample contains 400,000 to 500,000 distinct CDR3 sequences, around 15% of which appear only once. Sequencing input: blood. All receptors derive from a woman between 18 and 30 years old with Graves' hyperthyroidism.

There are many counts of this clonotype. CDR3 amino acids: CASSPPDGEGGYTF. The CDR3 DNA is TGTGCCAGCTCACCACCGGACGGGGAAGGTGGCTACACCTTC. The chain recombines TRBV18 with TRBJ1-2; no definite D call. CDR1 is KGHSH and CDR2 is LQKENI in the germline V gene. The CDR3 length is 14 residues. V shed 0 bases and J shed 7 bases, with 12 bases lying between them.

This clonotype was seen a few times. The chain carries TRBV29-1 and TRBJ2-7; 10 bases agree with TRBD1. J was trimmed by 0 bases and V by 6 bases; bases with no gene match: 11. The CDR3 spans 16 residues. The V gene's germline CDR1 is SQVTM and CDR2 ANQGSEA. The DNA for the CDR3 is TGCAGCGTGGGGGGACAGGGGAGCCCCATCTCCTACGAGCAGTACTTC. Translating gives CSVGGQGSPISYEQYF.

This clonotype was detected ten times or more. V usage is TRBV9 and J usage is TRBJ2-2, with 8 bases identical to TRBD2. The germline V gene has CDR1 SGDLS and CDR2 YYNGEE. CDR3 size: 15 residues. Germline trimming cut 3 bases from V and 7 bases from J; bases unmatched to any gene: 8. DNA for the CDR3: TGTGCCAGCAGCGCTCAGCGGGAGTGGCGCGGGGAGCTGTTTTTT. It is translated as CASSAQREWRGELFF.

This clonotype was observed many times. The V gene is TRBV12-5, the J gene TRBJ1-3, with TRBD1 as a possible D gene (5 bases). Germline V CDR1 and CDR2: LGHNT, FRNRAP. There are 15 residues in the CDR3. Trimming left V 4 bases short and J 0 bases short, with 10 bases between. The CDR3: CASGSQVNSGNTIYF. In DNA form, the CDR3 reads TGTGCTAGTGGTTCACAGGTCAACTCTGGAAACACCATATATTTT.

In its sample, this clonotype was seen many times. The gene calls are TRBV24-1 and TRBJ2-7, with 14 bases identical to TRBD2. V was pared by 7 bases and J by 6 bases, with 10 bases of the junction left unmatched. The germline V gene encodes CDR1 KGHDR and CDR2 SFDVKD. The length of the CDR3 is 16 residues. The CDR3 reads CATSPGGTSGSPEQYF. The CDR3, as DNA: TGTGCCACCAGCCCGGGGGGGACTAGCGGGAGCCCCGAGCAGTACTTC.

The sample holds many counts of this clonotype. V is TRBV20-1 and J is TRBJ2-7, with a possible D match to TRBD1 (5 bases). Germline CDR1 reads DFQATT; CDR2 reads SNEGSKA (reference sequence). There are 14 residues in the CDR3. Trimming stripped 3 bases from V and 7 bases from J, with 19 bases between. CDR3 loop: CSASSPDTTREQYV. CDR3 nucleotide sequence: TGCAGTGCTAGTTCCCCGGACACGACTCGGGAGCAGTACGTC.

The sample holds many counts of this clonotype. This chain uses TRBV14 with TRBJ2-3; a possible D gene is TRBD1 (6 bases). V lost 1 base and J 6 bases, leaving 17 bases between the germline ends. The CDR3 sequence is 16 residues long. The germline V gene encodes CDR1 SGHDN and CDR2 FVKESK. The CDR3 coding sequence is TGTGCCAGCAGCCAAGCCGGGACAAGTTCATCGGATACGCAGTATTTT. Its protein is CASSQAGTSSSDTQYF.

This clonotype came up a few times. The CDR3 loop reads CAISESLASGSPKNNEQFF. The CDR3 nucleotides are TGTGCCATCAGTGAGTCGTTGGCTAGCGGGAGTCCCAAAAACAATGAGCAGTTCTTC. This sequence joins TRBV10-3 and TRBJ2-1; 10 bases align to TRBD2. V shed 0 bases, J shed 5 bases, and the junction held 13 bases outside the gene matches. This CDR3 comprises 19 residues. The germline V gene encodes CDR1 ENHRY and CDR2 SYGVKD.

In this sample, this clonotype turned up a few times. The chain links TRBV24-1 to TRBJ2-1, with 8 positions matching TRBD2. V shed 7 bases and J 6 bases; nucleotides not matched to a gene: 10. The CDR3 covers 15 residues. Looked up from germline, CDR1 is KGHDR and CDR2 is SFDVKD. CDR3 DNA sequence: TGTGCCACCAGCCCGACGGCGGGGGGCCGCAATGAGCAGTTCTTC. It is translated as CATSPTAGGRNEQFF.

The chain links TRBV29-1 to TRBJ1-1, with 11 bases aligning to TRBD1. This CDR3 region has 19 residues. Germline assignment: CDR1 SQVTM and CDR2 ANQGSEA. V dropped 7 bases and J dropped 3; count of bases not matched to a gene: 22. This chain's CDR3 is CSAPQDIRDRGIGDTEAFF. The CDR3, as DNA: TGCAGCGCCCCTCAGGACATCCGGGACAGGGGGATTGGGGACACTGAAGCTTTCTTT.

The chain couples TRBV10-1 to TRBJ2-5, with 8 bases aligning to TRBD1. There are 14 residues in the CDR3. Germline V gene lookup returns CDR1 WNHNN and CDR2 SYGVQD (reference sequence). V was pared by 3 bases and J by 11 bases, with 11 bases of the junction left unmatched. The CDR3 sequence: CASSEGTGTSFQYF. In DNA form, the CDR3 reads TGCGCCAGCAGTGAAGGGACAGGCACGTCCTTTCAGTACTTC.

The chain couples TRBV10-3 to TRBJ2-1, with a weak D call TRBD2 (7 bases). This CDR3 is 14 amino acids long. V was shortened by 10 bases and J by 7 bases, with 20 bases between the two germline ends. Per the germline V gene, CDR1 is ENHRY and CDR2 is SYGVKD. DNA of the CDR3: TGTGCCAGCATCTCTTTACAGGGAGGGAATGAGCAGTTCTTC. It specifies CASISLQGGNEQFF.

This clonotype occurred many times. This chain links TRBV24-1 with TRBJ2-7; 13 bases match TRBD2. CDR1 and CDR2 from the germline V gene are KGHDR and SFDVKD. The V and J ends lost 4 bases and 3 bases, in that order; junction bases with no gene match: 11. The CDR3 has 18 amino acids. This CDR3 reads CATSDSGTSGKFVYEQYF. The DNA of the CDR3 is TGTGCCACCAGTGACTCCGGGACTAGCGGGAAATTCGTCTACGAGCAGTACTTC.

Here the CDR3 reads CASSMRDRYYGYTF. CDR3 in DNA: TGTGCCAGTAGTATGAGAGACAGATACTATGGCTACACCTTC. V is TRBV19 and J is TRBJ1-2; TRBD1 is a possible D gene (5 bases). Trimming took 3 bases from V and 3 from J, leaving 11 bases between them. CDR3 length: 14 amino acids. Germline CDR1 is LNHDA and CDR2 is SQIVND (reference sequence).

This clonotype has just a few counts. The chain employs TRBV5-1 and TRBJ2-7; 7 bases agree with TRBD2. Germline-derived CDR1 and CDR2 are SGHRS and YFSETQ. The CDR3 is 16 amino acids. V shed 2 bases and J 7 bases; nucleotides not matched to a gene: 15. The CDR3 DNA reads as TGCGCCAGCAGCTTTTCCGCCGGCAGCGTCGGGAGGGAGCAGTACTTC. Its protein is CASSFSAGSVGREQYF.

This clonotype was seen repeatedly, ten times or more. CDR3 protein: CASSAPRTQHF. The DNA for the CDR3 is TGTGCCAGCAGCGCCCCTAGGACCCAGCATTTT. The rearrangement links TRBV28 to TRBJ1-5; D gene uncertain. The germline V and J ends were trimmed by 6 bases and 11 bases, with 11 bases remaining between them. The CDR3 extends over 11 amino acids. Germline CDR1 MDHEN, CDR2 SYDVKM.

This clonotype was recorded many times. The gene calls are TRBV10-2 and TRBJ1-1; D call uncertain. The length of the CDR3 is 11 residues. Looked up from germline, CDR1 is WSHSY and CDR2 is SAAADI. Between the trimmed V and J ends, which lost 2 bases and 5 bases, there was a span of 3 bases. The DNA of the CDR3 is TGCGCCAGCAGTGAGAGGACTGAAGCTTTCTTT. Protein product: CASSERTEAFF.